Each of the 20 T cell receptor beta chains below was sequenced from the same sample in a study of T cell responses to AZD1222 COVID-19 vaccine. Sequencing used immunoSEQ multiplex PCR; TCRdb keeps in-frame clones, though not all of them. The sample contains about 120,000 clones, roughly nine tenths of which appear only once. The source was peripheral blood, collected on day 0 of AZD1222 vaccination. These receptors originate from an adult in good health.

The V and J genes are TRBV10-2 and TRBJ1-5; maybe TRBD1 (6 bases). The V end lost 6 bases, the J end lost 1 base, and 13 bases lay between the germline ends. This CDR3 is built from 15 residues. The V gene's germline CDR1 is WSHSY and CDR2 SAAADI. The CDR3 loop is CASRRGTTSNQPQHF. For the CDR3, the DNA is TGCGCCAGCAGAAGGGGGACGACGAGCAATCAGCCCCAGCATTTT.

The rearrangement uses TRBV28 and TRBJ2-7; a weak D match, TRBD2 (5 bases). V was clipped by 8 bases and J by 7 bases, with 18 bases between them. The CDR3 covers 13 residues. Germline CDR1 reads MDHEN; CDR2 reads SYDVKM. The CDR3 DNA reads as TGTGCCAGCGGGGAGATGACACTACGAGAGCAGTACTTC. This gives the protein CASGEMTLREQYF.

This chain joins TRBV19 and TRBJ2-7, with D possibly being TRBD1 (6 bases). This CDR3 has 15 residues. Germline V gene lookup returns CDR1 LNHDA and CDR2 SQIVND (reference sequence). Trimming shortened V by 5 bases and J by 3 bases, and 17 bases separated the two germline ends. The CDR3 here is CASSYSDGTNYEQYF. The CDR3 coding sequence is TGTGCCAGTAGTTATTCGGACGGGACAAACTACGAGCAGTACTTC.

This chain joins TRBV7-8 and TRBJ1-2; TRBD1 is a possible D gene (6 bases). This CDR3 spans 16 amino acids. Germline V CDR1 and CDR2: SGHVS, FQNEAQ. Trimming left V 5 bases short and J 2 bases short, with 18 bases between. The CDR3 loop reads CASSPLGDRPNYGYTF. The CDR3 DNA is TGTGCCAGCAGCCCTCTCGGAGACAGGCCCAACTATGGCTACACCTTC.

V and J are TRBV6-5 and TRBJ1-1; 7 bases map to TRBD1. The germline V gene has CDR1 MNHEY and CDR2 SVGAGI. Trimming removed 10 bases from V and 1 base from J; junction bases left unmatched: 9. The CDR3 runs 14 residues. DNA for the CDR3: TGTGCCATCTCACGGACAGGAAAGAACACTGAAGCTTTCTTT. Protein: CAISRTGKNTEAFF.

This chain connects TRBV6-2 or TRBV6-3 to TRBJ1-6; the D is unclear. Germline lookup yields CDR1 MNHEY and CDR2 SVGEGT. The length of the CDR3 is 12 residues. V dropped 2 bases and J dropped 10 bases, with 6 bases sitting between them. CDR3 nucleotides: TGTGCCAGCAGTTACACCCAGTCACCCCTCCACTTT. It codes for CASSYTQSPLHF.

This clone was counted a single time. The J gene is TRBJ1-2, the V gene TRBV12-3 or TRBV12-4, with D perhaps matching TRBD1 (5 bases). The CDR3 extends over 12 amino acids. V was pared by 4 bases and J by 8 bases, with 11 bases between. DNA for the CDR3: TGTGCCAGCAGTTCGGGGCGGGAGGGCTACACCTTC. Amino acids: CASSSGREGYTF.

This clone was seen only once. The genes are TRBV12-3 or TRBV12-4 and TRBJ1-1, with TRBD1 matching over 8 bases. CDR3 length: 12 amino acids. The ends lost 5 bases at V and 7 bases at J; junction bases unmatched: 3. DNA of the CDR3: TGTGCCAGCAGTAAAGGACAGGGTGAAGCTTTCTTT. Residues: CASSKGQGEAFF.

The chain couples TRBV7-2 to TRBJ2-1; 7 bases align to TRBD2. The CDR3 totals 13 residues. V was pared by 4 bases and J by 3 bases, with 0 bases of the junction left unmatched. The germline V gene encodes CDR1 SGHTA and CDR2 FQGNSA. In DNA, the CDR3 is TGTGCCAGCAGCTCTAGCGGCTACAATGAGCAGTTCTTC. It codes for CASSSSGYNEQFF.

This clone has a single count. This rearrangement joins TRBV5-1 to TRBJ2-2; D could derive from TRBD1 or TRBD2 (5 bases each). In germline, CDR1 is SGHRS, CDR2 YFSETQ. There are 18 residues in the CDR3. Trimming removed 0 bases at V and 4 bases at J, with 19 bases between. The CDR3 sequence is CASSLAMPGALGTGELFF. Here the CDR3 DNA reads TGCGCCAGCAGCTTGGCCATGCCCGGGGCTTTGGGCACCGGGGAGCTGTTTTTT.

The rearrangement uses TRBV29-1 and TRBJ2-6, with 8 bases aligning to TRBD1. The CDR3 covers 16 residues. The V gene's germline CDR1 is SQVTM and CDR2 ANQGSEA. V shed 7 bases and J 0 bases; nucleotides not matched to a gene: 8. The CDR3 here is CSANPGGGSGANVLTF. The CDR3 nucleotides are TGCAGCGCGAACCCAGGGGGCGGCTCTGGGGCCAACGTCCTGACTTTC.

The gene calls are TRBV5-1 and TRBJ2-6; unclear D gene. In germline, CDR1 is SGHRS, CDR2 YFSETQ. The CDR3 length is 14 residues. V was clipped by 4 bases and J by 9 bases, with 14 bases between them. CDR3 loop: CASSKGGTGNVLTF. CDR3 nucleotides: TGCGCCAGCAGCAAGGGTGGCACTGGCAACGTCCTGACTTTC.

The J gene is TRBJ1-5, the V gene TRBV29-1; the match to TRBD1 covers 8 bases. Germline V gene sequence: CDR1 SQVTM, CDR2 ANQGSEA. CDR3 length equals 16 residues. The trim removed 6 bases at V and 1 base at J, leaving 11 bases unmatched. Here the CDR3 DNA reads TGCAGCGTAGCCGGGACAGGAGGAGGAAGCAATCAGCCCCAGCATTTT. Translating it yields CSVAGTGGGSNQPQHF. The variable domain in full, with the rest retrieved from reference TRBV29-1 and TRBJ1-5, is SAVISQKPSRDICQRGTSLTIQCQVDSQVTMMFWYRQQPGQSLTLIATANQGSEATYESGFVIDKFPISRPNLTFSTLTVSNMSPEDSSIYLCSVAGTGGGSNQPQHFGDGTRLSIL.

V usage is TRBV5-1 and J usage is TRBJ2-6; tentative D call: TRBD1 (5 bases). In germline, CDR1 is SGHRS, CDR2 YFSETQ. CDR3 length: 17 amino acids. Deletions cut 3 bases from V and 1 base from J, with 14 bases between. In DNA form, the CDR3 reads TGCGCCAGCAGCTCTTTCCCACCAGGGTCTGGGGCCAACGTCCTGACTTTC. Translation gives CASSSFPPGSGANVLTF.

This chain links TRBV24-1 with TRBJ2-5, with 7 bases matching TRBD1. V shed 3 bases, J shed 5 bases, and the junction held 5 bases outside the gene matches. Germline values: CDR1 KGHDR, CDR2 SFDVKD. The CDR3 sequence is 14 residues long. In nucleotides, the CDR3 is TGTGCCACCAGTGATCCGACAGGGACGGAGACCCAGTACTTC. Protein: CATSDPTGTETQYF.

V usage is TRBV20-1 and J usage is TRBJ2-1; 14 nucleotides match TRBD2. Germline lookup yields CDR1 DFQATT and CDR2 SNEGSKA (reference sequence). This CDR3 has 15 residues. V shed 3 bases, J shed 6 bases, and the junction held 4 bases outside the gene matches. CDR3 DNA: TGCAGTGCTAGTGTTGGGACTAGCGGGAGCAATGAGCAGTTCTTC. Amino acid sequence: CSASVGTSGSNEQFF.

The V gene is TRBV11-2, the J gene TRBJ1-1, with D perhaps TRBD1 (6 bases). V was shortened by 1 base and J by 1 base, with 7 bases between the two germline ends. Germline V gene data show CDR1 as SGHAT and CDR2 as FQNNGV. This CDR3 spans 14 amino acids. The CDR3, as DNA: TGTGCCAGCAGCTTAGGGACAGCGAACACTGAAGCTTTCTTT. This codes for CASSLGTANTEAFF.

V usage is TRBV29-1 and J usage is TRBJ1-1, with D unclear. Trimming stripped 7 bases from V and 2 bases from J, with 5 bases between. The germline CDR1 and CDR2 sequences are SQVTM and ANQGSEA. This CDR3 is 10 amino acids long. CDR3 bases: TGCAGCGGGGCAAACACTGAAGCTTTCTTT. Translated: CSGANTEAFF. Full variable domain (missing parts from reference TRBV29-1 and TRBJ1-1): SAVISQKPSRDICQRGTSLTIQCQVDSQVTMMFWYRQQPGQSLTLIATANQGSEATYESGFVIDKFPISRPNLTFSTLTVSNMSPEDSSIYLCSGANTEAFFGQGTRLTVV.

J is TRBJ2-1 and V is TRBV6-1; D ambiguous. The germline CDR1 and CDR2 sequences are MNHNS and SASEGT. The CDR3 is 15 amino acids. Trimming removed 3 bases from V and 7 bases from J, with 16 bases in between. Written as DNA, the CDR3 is TGTGCCAGCAGTGACATCATTGGTAGGTGGAATGAGCAGTTCTTC. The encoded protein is CASSDIIGRWNEQFF.

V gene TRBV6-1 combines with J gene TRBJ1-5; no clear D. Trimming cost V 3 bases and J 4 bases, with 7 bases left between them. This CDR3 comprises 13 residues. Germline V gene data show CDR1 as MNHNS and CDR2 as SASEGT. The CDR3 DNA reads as TGTGCCAGCAGTGATAAGATGAATCAGCCCCAGCATTTT. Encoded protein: CASSDKMNQPQHF.